The entry below describes one TCR beta chain. Its antigen is still unknown. Profiling relied on immunoSEQ multiplex PCR, and the TCRdb table lists in-frame clones only, not all of them. Here the sample spans approximately 210,000 clones, about 82% being singletons. This entry comes from a study of cytomegalovirus exposure and HLA in healthy donors. General study results and limits: Reports indicated that the classifier achieved high specificity and sensitivity in diagnosing cytomegalovirus status.

Germline CDR1 is SGHTA and CDR2 is FQGNSA. V was clipped by 3 bases and J by 2 bases, with 12 bases between them. The CDR3 extends over 15 amino acids. The chain has TRBV7-2 and TRBJ2-3; TRBD2 is a possible D gene (5 bases). The sequence was obtained from a woman under 30 in good health and CMV-seronegative. The source material was PBMCs. CDR3 bases: TGTGCCAGCAGCTTGTTAAGCGGACTCACAGATACGCAGTATTTT. Its protein is CASSLLSGLTDTQYF.